This T cell receptor beta chain was captured by sequencing in a study of identical twins. Using its own MiXCR run on the 5' RACE reads, TCRdb lists one record per CDR3 protein. The table shows around 1.7 million distinct CDR3 sequences, with 32% occurring only once. This clonotype turned up a few times. The germline V gene encodes CDR1 LGHNT and CDR2 FRNRAP. The CDR3 spans 15 residues. V was pared by 5 bases and J by 4 bases, with 15 bases between. The chain is built from TRBV12-5 and TRBJ2-1; TRBD2 is a possible D gene (7 bases). The clonotype originates from a newborn girl in good health. Material for sequencing was cord blood. The CDR3 nucleotides read TGTGCTAGTGGTAACGGGGGGCCCCCTTACAATGAGCAGTTCTTC. Its translation is CASGNGGPPYNEQFF. The full variable domain, in which reference TRBV12-5 and TRBJ2-1 provide the parts outside the CDR3, is DARVTQTPRHKVTEMGQEVTMRCQPILGHNTVFWYRQTMMQGLELLAYFRNRAPLDDSGMPKDRFSAEMPDATLATLKIQPSEPRDSAVYFCASGNGGPPYNEQFFGPGTRLTVL.